Detailed here is one T cell receptor beta chain. Its target is unknown. This entry belongs to a study of cytomegalovirus exposure and HLA in healthy donors. The study's findings and limits: Altogether, 150 to 200 TCR beta chains were recorded as cytomegalovirus-associated. Using the classifier, cytomegalovirus status was reportedly diagnosed with high specificity and sensitivity. Within the 95 to 150 validation repertoires, first-cohort TCR clusters tended to co-occur, according to a later analysis. Specificity of a few CMV-associated chains for CMV antigens was verified in vitro.

Using immunoSEQ multiplex PCR, the repertoire was profiled, and TCRdb retains in-frame clones only, with some absent. In the table there are 200,000 to 300,000 clones, roughly 86% of which are singletons. Material: PBMCs. This TCR was recovered from a young woman in good health and CMV-seropositive.

The CDR3 nucleotides read TGTGCCAGCAGCTCACAGGGGGCCTCTAACAATGAGCAGTTCTTC. Translated, it gives CASSSQGASNNEQFF. The V and J genes are TRBV7-8 and TRBJ2-1; TRBD1 agrees at 9 bases. Germline trimming cut 4 bases from V and 5 bases from J; bases unmatched to any gene: 6. This CDR3 spans 15 amino acids. CDR1 is SGHVS and CDR2 is FQNEAQ in the germline V gene.